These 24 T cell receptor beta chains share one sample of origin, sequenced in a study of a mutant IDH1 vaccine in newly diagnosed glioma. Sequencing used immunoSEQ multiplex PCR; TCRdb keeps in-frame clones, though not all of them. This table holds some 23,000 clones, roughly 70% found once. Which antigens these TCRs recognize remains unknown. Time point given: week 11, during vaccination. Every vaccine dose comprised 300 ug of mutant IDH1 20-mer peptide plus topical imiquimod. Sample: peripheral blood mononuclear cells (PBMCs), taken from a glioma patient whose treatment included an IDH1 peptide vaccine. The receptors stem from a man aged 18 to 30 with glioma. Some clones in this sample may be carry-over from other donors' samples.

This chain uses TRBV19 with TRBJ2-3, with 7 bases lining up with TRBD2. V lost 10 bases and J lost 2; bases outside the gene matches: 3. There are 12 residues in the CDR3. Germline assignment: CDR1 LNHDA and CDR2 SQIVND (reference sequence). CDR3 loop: CATRDYTDTQYF. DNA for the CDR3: TGTGCCACGCGGGACTACACAGATACGCAGTATTTT.

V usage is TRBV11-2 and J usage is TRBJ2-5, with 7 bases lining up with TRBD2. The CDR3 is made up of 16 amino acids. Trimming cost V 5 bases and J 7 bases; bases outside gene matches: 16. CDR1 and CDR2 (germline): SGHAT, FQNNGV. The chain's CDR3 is CASSHHIRDGLGTQYF. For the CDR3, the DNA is TGTGCCAGCAGCCACCACATCCGGGACGGACTAGGGACCCAGTACTTC.

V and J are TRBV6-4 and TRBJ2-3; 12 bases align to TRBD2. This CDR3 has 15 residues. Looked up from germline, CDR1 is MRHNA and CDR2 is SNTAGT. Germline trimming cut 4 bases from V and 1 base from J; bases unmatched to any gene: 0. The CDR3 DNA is TGTGCCAGCAGTGGGACTAGCGGGGGCACAGATACGCAGTATTTT. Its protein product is CASSGTSGGTDTQYF.

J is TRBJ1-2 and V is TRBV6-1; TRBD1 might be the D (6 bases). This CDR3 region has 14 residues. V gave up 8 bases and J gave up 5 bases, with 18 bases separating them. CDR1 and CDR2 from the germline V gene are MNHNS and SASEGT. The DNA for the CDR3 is TGTGCCAGCGGAAGGGGGGGAGGAGAATATGGCTACACCTTC. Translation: CASGRGGGEYGYTF.

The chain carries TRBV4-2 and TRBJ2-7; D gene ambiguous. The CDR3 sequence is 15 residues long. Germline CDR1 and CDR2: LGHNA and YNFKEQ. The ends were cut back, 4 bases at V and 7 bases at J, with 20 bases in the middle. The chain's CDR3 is CASSPVLGTATEQYF. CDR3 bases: TGTGCCAGCAGCCCCGTCCTTGGAACCGCTACGGAGCAGTACTTC.

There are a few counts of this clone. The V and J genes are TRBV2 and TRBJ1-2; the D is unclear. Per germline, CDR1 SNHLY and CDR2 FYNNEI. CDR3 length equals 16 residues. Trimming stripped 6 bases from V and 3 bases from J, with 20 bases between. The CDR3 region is CASRNLMRVRDYGYTF. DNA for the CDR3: TGTGCCAGCAGGAATTTGATGCGGGTACGGGACTATGGCTACACCTTC.

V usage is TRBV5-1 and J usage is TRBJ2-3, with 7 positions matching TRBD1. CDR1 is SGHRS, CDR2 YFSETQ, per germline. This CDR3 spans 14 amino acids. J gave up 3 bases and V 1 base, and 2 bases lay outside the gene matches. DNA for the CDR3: TGCGCCAGCAGCTTGCCACAGGGGACAGATACGCAGTATTTT. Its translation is CASSLPQGTDTQYF.

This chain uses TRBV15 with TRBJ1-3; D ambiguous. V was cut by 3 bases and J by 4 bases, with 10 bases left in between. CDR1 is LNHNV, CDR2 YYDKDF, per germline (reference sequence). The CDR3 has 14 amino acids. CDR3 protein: CATSSGPVGNTIYF. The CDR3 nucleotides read TGTGCCACCAGCAGTGGACCTGTGGGAAACACCATATATTTT.

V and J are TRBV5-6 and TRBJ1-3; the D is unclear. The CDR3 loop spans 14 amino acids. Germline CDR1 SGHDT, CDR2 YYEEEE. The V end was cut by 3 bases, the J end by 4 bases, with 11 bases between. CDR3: CASSYRGPGNTIYF. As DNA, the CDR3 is TGTGCCAGCAGCTACCGGGGTCCGGGAAACACCATATATTTT.

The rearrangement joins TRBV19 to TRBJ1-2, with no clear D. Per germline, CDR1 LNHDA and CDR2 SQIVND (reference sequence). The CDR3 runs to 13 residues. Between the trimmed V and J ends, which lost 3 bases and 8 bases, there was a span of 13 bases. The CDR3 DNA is TGTGCCAGTAGTATCTGGGAAGTGGAGGGCTACACCTTC. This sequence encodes CASSIWEVEGYTF.

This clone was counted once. The CDR3 DNA reads as TGTGCCAGCAGCTTAGACAGGGGATCTTCCTACGAGCAGTACTTC. Protein sequence: CASSLDRGSSYEQYF. V is TRBV7-9 and J is TRBJ2-7; 7 bases agree with TRBD1. CDR3 size: 15 residues. J lost 1 base, V lost 1 base, and 4 bases had no gene match. From germline, CDR1 is SEHNR and CDR2 FQNEAQ (reference sequence).

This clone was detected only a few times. The CDR3 protein is CASSQWDSTEAFF. The DNA for the CDR3 is TGTGCCAGCAGCCAATGGGACAGCACTGAAGCTTTCTTT. V usage is TRBV4-2 and J usage is TRBJ1-1, with 7 bases that match TRBD1. Germline CDR1 LGHNA, CDR2 YNFKEQ. The CDR3 is 13 residues long. V lost 2 bases and J lost 4; bases outside the gene matches: 1.

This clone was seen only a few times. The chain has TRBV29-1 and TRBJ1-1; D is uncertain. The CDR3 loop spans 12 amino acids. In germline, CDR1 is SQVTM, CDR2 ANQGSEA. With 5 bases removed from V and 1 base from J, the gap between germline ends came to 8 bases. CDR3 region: CSVRHSNTEAFF. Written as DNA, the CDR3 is TGCAGCGTTAGACACTCGAACACTGAAGCTTTCTTT. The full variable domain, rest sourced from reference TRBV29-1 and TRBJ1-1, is SAVISQKPSRDICQRGTSLTIQCQVDSQVTMMFWYRQQPGQSLTLIATANQGSEATYESGFVIDKFPISRPNLTFSTLTVSNMSPEDSSIYLCSVRHSNTEAFFGQGTRLTVV.

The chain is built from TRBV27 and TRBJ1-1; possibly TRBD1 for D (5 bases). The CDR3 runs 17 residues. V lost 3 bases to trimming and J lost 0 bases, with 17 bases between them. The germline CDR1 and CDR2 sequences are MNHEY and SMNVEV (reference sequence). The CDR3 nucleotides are TGTGCCAGCAGTTTGGATGGGATTGGGGCTATGAACACTGAAGCTTTCTTT. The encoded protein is CASSLDGIGAMNTEAFF.

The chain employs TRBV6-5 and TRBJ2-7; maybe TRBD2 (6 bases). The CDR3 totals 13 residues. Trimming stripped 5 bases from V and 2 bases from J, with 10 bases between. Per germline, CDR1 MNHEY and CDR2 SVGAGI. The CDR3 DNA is TGTGCCAGCAGTACAAGGGAGGCCTACGAGCAGTACTTC. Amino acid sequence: CASSTREAYEQYF.

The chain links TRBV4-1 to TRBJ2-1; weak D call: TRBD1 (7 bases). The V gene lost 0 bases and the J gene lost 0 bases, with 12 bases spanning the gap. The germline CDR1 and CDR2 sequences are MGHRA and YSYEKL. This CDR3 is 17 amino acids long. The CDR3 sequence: CASSQEQGRDSYNEQFF. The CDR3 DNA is TGCGCCAGCAGCCAAGAACAGGGGCGGGACTCCTACAATGAGCAGTTCTTC.

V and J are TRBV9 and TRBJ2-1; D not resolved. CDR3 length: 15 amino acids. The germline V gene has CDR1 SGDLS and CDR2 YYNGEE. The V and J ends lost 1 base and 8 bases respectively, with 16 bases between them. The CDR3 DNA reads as TGTGCCAGCAGCGTACGGCCTCTCCCCCGAGATGAGCAGTTCTTC. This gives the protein CASSVRPLPRDEQFF.

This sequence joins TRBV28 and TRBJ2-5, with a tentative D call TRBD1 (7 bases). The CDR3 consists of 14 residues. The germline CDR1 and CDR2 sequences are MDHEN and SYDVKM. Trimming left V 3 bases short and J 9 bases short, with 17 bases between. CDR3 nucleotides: TGTGCCAGCAGTTTTGGGACAGCCTGGGGGGCCCAGTACTTC. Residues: CASSFGTAWGAQYF.

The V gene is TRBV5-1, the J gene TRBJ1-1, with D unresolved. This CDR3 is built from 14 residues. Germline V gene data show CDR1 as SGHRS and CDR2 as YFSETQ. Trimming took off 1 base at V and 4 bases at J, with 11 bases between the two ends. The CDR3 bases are TGCGCCAGCAGCTTGCCGGGAAGTGGCACTGAAGCTTTCTTT. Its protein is CASSLPGSGTEAFF.

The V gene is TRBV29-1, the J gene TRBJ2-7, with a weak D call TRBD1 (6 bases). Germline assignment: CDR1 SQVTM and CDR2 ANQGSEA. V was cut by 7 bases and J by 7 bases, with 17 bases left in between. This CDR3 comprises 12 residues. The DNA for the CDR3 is TGCAGCGCAAAACAGGGTAGGAAGGAGCAGTACTTC. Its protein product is CSAKQGRKEQYF.

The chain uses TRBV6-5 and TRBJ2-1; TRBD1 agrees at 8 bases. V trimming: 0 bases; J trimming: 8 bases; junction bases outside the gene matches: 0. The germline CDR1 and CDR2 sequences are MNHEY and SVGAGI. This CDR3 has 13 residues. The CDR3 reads CASSYSTGDEQFF. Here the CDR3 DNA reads TGTGCCAGCAGTTACTCGACAGGGGATGAGCAGTTCTTC.

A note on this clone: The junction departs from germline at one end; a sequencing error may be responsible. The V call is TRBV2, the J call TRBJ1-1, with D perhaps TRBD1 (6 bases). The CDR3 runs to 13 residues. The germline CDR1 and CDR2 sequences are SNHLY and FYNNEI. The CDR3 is CVSSEAGDTEAFF. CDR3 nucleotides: TGTGTCAGCAGTGAAGCAGGGGACACTGAAGCTTTCTTT.

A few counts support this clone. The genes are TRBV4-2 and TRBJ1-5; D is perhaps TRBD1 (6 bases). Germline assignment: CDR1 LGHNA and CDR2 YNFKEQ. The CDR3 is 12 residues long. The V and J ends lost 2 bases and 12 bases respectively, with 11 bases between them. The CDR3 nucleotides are TGTGCCAGCAGCCAACCCCCAGGGGACCAGCATTTT. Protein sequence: CASSQPPGDQHF.

The CDR3: CASSEPGRHTYEQYF. The DNA for the CDR3 is TGTGCCAGCAGTGAACCGGGGAGACACACCTACGAGCAGTACTTC. The chain carries TRBV6-1 and TRBJ2-7, with a possible D match to TRBD2 (5 bases). Deletions cut 2 bases from V and 2 bases from J, with 13 bases between. In germline, CDR1 is MNHNS, CDR2 SASEGT. The CDR3 totals 15 residues.